This is a list of T cell receptor beta chains from one sample in a study of PD-L1 blockade in urothelial cancer. Repertoires were generated with immunoSEQ multiplex PCR, while TCRdb's copy carries only in-frame clones and drops some. The sample includes 70,000 to 90,000 clones, more than 75% of them seen just once. This specimen was PBMCs, taken around atezolizumab (anti-PD-L1) treatment. The receptors were sampled from a man aged 60 to 75 with urothelial cancer. The CDR3 runs from the conserved cysteine through the conserved F or W. Each record gives: J gene, clone size, D gene, V gene, CDR3 DNA, CDR3 protein. The D gene is left open where the match is weak. Clone size appears in some rows only: once, few, many, or a class for an expanded clone.

TRBJ1-1,-,-,TRBV7-2,TGTGCCAGCAGGAGGGGGGGGCAAAACACTGAAGCTTTCTTT,CASRRGGQNTEAFF
TRBJ1-2,once,-,TRBV29-1,TGCAGCGTTGACCAGGGCGGGGTTAACTATGGCTACACCTTC,CSVDQGGVNYGYTF
TRBJ2-3,-,TRBD2,TRBV27,TGTGCCAGCAGTCTCCACAGGACTAGCGGGAGGGGGGATACGCAGTATTTT,CASSLHRTSGRGDTQYF
TRBJ2-1,-,TRBD2,TRBV15,TGTGCCACCAGAGCAGCGGGAGGAGGTGAGGTCAATGAGCAGTTCTTC,CATRAAGGGEVNEQFF
TRBJ2-1,-,TRBD2,TRBV11-3,TGTGCCAGCAGCTTAGAGGGACTAGCGGGGGATGAGCAGTTCTTC,CASSLEGLAGDEQFF
TRBJ2-3,-,TRBD1,TRBV9,TGTGCCAGCAGCCCTCGACAGGGGACATCAGATACGCAGTATTTT,CASSPRQGTSDTQYF
TRBJ1-2,few,TRBD1,TRBV5-1,TGCGCCAGCAGTTCGGTGGAGGGACAGATCGGCGGCTACACCTTC,CASSSVEGQIGGYTF
TRBJ2-5,-,-,TRBV11-2,TGTGCCAGCAGCTTAGACCCAGGGGCAGAGACCCAGTACTTC,CASSLDPGAETQYF
TRBJ2-7,-,TRBD2,TRBV11-2,TGTGCCAGCGGACCGTCTAGCGGGGGGGCCTACGAGCAGTACTTC,CASGPSSGGAYEQYF
TRBJ1-3,-,-,TRBV4-2,TGTGCCAGCAGCCAAGACCGCGGATCTGGAAACACCATATATTTT,CASSQDRGSGNTIYF
TRBJ2-1,-,TRBD2,TRBV6-1,TGTGCCAGCAGAAACTCGGGACTAGCGGTTGGTGAGCAGTTCTTC,CASRNSGLAVGEQFF
TRBJ2-1,-,TRBD2,TRBV18,TGTGCCAGCTTCCCGGCCCTAGCGGGGGGGCCCCATGAGCAGTTCTTC,CASFPALAGGPHEQFF
TRBJ1-1,-,-,TRBV5-1,TGCGCCAGCAGCTCCCAGGAGAACACTGAAGCTTTCTTT,CASSSQENTEAFF
TRBJ2-1,-,TRBD2,TRBV7-3,TGTGCCAGCAGCCCTGGTGGGGGGGGGTATGAGCAGTTCTTC,CASSPGGGGYEQFF
TRBJ1-1,-,-,TRBV6-1,TGTGCCAGCAGTGAGCCGTGGGGGGGAGCTTTCTTT,CASSEPWGGAFF
TRBJ2-1,-,-,TRBV4-3,TGCGCCAGCAGCCAGCAAGCTAAGAGCCTCGATGAGCAGTTCTTC,CASSQQAKSLDEQFF
TRBJ2-1,-,TRBD2,TRBV5-1,TGCGCCAGCAGCTTGGAGGCACTAGCGGGAGTCGGCACCTACAATGAGCAGTTCTTC,CASSLEALAGVGTYNEQFF
TRBJ2-5,-,-,TRBV2,TGTGCCAGCGGAGGCCTAGGAGAGACCCAGTACTTC,CASGGLGETQYF
TRBJ1-4,few,TRBD1,TRBV11-3,TGTGCCAGCAGCTTGGACAGGGAAAAACTGTTTTTT,CASSLDREKLFF
TRBJ1-2,-,-,TRBV28,TGTGCCAGCAGTTTGCCCGTGGGCAGGGGCTATGGCTACACCTTC,CASSLPVGRGYGYTF
TRBJ1-1,-,-,TRBV5-1,TGCGCCAGCAGCTTGCGTGTCGGCACTGAAGCTTTCTTT,CASSLRVGTEAFF
TRBJ2-7,-,TRBD2,TRBV9,TGTGCCAGCAGCGTAGGCGGGGGTATCTCCTACGAGCAGTACTTC,CASSVGGGISYEQYF
TRBJ1-5,few,TRBD1,TRBV7-2,TGTGCCAGCAGCTTGAGAACAGGGGGTCGGCAGCCCCAGCATTTT,CASSLRTGGRQPQHF
TRBJ1-2,-,TRBD1,TRBV11-3,TGTGCCAGCAGCTTAGTGGGACAGGGGAACTATGGCTACACCTTC,CASSLVGQGNYGYTF
TRBJ2-3,-,-,TRBV30,TGTGCCTCCCCAAGGGGGTTCACAGATACGCAGTATTTT,CASPRGFTDTQYF